This TCR beta chain was obtained from a study of regulatory T cells in long-lasting Graves disease. Overall study results and limits: There were preferences for TRBV28, TRBJ1-2 and TRBJ2-5 in persistent disease.

Time point denoted: newly diagnosed GD, antithyroid drugs for less than 3 months. RNA extracted from PBMCs served as the sequencing template. Investigators prepared the TCR beta libraries by applying iRepertoire HTBI primers and Arm-PCR of CDR3 regions. TCRdb used MiXCR to reprocess the multiplex PCR reads, holding one entry per CDR3 protein. The sample has around 500,000 distinct CDR3 sequences; 16% are singletons. The table lists this clonotype with many counts. Its antigen is unidentified. Germline V gives CDR1 MDHEN, CDR2 SYDVKM. Trimming took off 6 bases at V and 9 bases at J, with 11 bases between the two ends. This CDR3 contains 11 residues. These sequences were also reported in another study, on T cells in Graves' hyperthyroidism and ophthalmopathy.

This receptor was obtained from a woman aged 35 to 59 with Graves disease. The material sequenced was peripheral blood mononuclear cells (PBMCs), taken at new diagnosis, from a patient treated with antithyroid drugs. The chain joins TRBV28 to TRBJ1-1; no reliable D call. The CDR3 here is CASSLGRKAFF. DNA of the CDR3: TGTGCCAGCAGCCTGGGAAGAAAAGCTTTCTTT.